This T cell receptor beta chain comes out of a study of T-cell reconstitution after alpha-beta-depleted transplantation in children. Study-wide points: Elevated TCRbeta diversity at day 60 was traced, in some patients, to surviving recipient T cells and thymic progenitors. After transplant, at about two months, alpha-beta T cells were reportedly derived from several hundred expanded graft clones.

The TCRbeta library was prepared with unique molecular identifiers. TCRdb reanalysed the PCR reads using MiXCR and keeps one entry per CDR3 protein. Seen here are about 510,000 distinct CDR3 sequences, about an eighth observed once, and the top ten hold less than 15%. Trimming took 4 bases from V and 0 from J; bases not matched to a gene: 6. Germline values: CDR1 LNHDA, CDR2 SQIVND (reference sequence). CDR3 size: 16 residues. This clonotype was seen a handful of times. Its target is not known. The chain couples TRBV19 to TRBJ1-1; TRBD1 aligns across 9 bases. The material sequenced was PBMCs, mostly from graft donor cells, taken 180 days after TCRalphabeta/CD19-depleted stem cell transplant. The receptor was isolated from a female patient aged 2-9 years who had a stem cell transplant for aplastic anemia, so the T cells may come from the graft donor. The CDR3 reads CASSNDRGRMNTEAFF. DNA for the CDR3: TGTGCCAGTAGTAACGACAGGGGGAGGATGAACACTGAAGCTTTCTTT.